This entry features one TCR beta chain sequence. Antigen specificity is unknown. The CDR3 sequence is 12 residues long. With 1 base removed from V and 0 bases from J, the gap between germline ends came to 0 bases. Germline lookup yields CDR1 SGHDN and CDR2 FVKESK. These data are taken from a study of long-term antiretroviral therapy in people with HIV. Study-level findings and limits: ART adherence, viral resistance and therapy changes went undocumented. At every time point, clones expanded before ART dominated the repertoire.

At survey level, the immunoSEQ assay was run in its v3.0 version. Libraries were prepared by immunoSEQ multiplex PCR; TCRdb keeps only in-frame clonotypes and omits some of them. The profile shows roughly 33,000 clones, around 78% of them singletons. Sequenced material: unsorted PBMCs, taken 3.1 years after starting antiretroviral therapy. The rearrangement uses TRBV14 and TRBJ1-2; D is unresolved. The origin of this receptor is a woman in her forties or fifties with HIV. CDR3 sequence: CASSQANYGYTF. CDR3 DNA: TGTGCCAGCAGCCAAGCTAACTATGGCTACACCTTC.